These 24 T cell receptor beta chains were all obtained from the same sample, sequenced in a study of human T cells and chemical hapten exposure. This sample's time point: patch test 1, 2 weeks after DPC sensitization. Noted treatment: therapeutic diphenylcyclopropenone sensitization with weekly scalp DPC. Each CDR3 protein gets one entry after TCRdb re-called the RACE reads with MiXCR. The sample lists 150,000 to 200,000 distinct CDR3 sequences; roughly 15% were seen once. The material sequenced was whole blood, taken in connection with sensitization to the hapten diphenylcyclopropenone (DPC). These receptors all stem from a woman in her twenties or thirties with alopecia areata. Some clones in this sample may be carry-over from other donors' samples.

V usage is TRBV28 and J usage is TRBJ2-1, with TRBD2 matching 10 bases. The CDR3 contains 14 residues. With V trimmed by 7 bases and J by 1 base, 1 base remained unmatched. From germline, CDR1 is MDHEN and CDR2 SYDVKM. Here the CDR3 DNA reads TGTGCCAGCAAAGCGGGGGGGTCCTACAATGAGCAGTTCTTC. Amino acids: CASKAGGSYNEQFF.

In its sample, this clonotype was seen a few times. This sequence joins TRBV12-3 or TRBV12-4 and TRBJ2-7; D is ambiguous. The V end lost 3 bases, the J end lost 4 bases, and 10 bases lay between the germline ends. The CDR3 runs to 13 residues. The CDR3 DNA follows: TGTGCCAGCAGTTTTTCGGTGGGGTACGAGCAGTACTTC. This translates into CASSFSVGYEQYF.

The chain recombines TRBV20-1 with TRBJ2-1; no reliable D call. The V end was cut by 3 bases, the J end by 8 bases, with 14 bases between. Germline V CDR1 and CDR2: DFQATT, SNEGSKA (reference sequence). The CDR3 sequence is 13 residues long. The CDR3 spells CSARATGTDEQFF. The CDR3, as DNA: TGCAGTGCTAGGGCTACGGGTACGGATGAGCAGTTCTTC.

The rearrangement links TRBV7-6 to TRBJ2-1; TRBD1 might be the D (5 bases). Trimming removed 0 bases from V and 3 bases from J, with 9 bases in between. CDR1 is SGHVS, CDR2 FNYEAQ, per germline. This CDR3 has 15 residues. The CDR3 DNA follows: TGTGCCAGCAGCTTAGCTTTCCAGGGCTACAATGAGCAGTTCTTC. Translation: CASSLAFQGYNEQFF.

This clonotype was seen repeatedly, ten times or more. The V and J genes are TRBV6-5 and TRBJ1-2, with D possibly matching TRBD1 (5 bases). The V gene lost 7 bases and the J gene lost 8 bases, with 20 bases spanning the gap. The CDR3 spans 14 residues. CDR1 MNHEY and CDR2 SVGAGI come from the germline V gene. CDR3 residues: CASTLRGPNEGYTF. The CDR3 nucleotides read TGTGCCAGCACCTTACGGGGACCGAATGAGGGCTACACCTTC.

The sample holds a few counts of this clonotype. The CDR3, as DNA: TGTGCCTGGAGCCTCTTAGGAAACACCATATATTTT. Amino acid sequence: CAWSLLGNTIYF. This chain connects TRBV30 to TRBJ1-3, with D unresolved. The V gene's germline CDR1 is GTSNPN and CDR2 SVGIG (reference sequence). CDR3 length equals 12 residues. V was trimmed by 3 bases and J by 4 bases, leaving 7 bases between them.

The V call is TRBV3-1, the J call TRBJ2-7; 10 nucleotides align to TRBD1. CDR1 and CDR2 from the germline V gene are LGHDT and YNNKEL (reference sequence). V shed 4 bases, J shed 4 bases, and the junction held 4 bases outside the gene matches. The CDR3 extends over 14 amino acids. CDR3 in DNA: TGTGCCAGCAGCCTACGGACAGGGGGGTACGAGCAGTACTTC. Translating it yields CASSLRTGGYEQYF.

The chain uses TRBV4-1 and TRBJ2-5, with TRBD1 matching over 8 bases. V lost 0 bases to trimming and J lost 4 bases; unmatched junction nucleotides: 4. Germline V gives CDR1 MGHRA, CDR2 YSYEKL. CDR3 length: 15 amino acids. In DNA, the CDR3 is TGCGCCAGCAGCCAAGAAGGACAGGGAGGAGAGACCCAGTACTTC. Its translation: CASSQEGQGGETQYF.

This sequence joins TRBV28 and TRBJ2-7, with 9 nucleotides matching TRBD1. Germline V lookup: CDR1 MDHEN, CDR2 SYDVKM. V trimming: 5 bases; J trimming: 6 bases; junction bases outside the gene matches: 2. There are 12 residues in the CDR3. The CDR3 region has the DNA TGTGCCAGCAGTACAGGGGGCATCGAGCAGTACTTC. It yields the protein CASSTGGIEQYF.

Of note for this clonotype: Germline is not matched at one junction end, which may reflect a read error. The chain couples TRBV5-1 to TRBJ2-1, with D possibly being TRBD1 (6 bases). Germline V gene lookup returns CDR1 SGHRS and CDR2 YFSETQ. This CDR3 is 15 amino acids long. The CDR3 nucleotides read TGCGCCAGCAGCTCGACAGGTGACTCCTACAATGAGCAGTTTTTC. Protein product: CASSSTGDSYNEQFF.

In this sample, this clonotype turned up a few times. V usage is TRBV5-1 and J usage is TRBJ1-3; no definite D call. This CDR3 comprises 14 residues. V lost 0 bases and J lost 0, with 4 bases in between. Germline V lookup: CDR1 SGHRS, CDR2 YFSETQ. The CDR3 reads CASSLGVSGNTIYF. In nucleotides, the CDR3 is TGCGCCAGCAGCTTGGGCGTCTCTGGAAACACCATATATTTT.

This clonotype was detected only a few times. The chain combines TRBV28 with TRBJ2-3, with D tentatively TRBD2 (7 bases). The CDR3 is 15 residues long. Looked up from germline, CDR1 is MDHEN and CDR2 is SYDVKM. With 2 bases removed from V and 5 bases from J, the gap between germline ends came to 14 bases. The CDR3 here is CASSLGGGGQDTQYF. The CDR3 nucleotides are TGTGCCAGCAGTTTAGGGGGGGGCGGACAAGATACGCAGTATTTT. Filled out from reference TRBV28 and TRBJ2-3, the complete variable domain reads DVKVTQSSRYLVKRTGEKVFLECVQDMDHENMFWYRQDPGLGLRLIYFSYDVKMKEKGDIPEGYSVSREKKERFSLILESASTNQTSMYLCASSLGGGGQDTQYFGPGTRLTVL.

The CDR3 protein is CSAREKYEQYF. The CDR3 nucleotides are TGCAGTGCTAGAGAGAAGTACGAGCAGTACTTC. The chain couples TRBV20-1 to TRBJ2-7; D is undetermined. The CDR3 spans 11 residues. Germline V gene sequence: CDR1 DFQATT, CDR2 SNEGSKA (reference sequence). Trimming cost V 0 bases and J 4 bases, with 4 bases left between them.

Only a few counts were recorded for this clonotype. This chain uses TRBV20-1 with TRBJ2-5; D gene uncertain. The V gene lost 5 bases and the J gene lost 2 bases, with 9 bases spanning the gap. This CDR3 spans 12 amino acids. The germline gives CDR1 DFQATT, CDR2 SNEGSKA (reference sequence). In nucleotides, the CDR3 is TGCAGTGCTGACTCCAGGCAAGAGACCCAGTACTTC. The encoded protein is CSADSRQETQYF.

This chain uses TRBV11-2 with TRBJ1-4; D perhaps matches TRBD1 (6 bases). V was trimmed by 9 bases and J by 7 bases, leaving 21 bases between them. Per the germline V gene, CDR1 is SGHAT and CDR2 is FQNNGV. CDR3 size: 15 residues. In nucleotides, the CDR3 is TGTGCCAGTTTAGGTGGCACAGGGCGTGGTGAAAAACTGTTTTTT. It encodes CASLGGTGRGEKLFF. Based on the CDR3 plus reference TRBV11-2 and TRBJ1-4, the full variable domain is EAGVAQSPRYKIIEKRQSVAFWCNPISGHATLYWYQQILGQGPKLLIQFQNNGVVDDSQLPKDRFSAERLKGVDSTLKIQPAKLEDSAVYLCASLGGTGRGEKLFFGSGTQLSVL.

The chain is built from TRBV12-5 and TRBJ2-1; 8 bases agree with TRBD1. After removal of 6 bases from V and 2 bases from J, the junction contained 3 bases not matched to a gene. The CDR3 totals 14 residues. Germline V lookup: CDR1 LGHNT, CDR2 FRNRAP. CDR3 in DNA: TGTGCTAGTGGGCCAGGGGGCCCCTACAATGAGCAGTTCTTC. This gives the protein CASGPGGPYNEQFF. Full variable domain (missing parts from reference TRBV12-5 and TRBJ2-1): DARVTQTPRHKVTEMGQEVTMRCQPILGHNTVFWYRQTMMQGLELLAYFRNRAPLDDSGMPKDRFSAEMPDATLATLKIQPSEPRDSAVYFCASGPGGPYNEQFFGPGTRLTVL.

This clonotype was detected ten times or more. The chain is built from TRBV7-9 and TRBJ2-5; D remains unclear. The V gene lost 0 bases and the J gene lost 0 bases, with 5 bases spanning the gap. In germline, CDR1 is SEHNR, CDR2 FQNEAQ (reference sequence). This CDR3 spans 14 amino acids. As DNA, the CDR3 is TGTGCCAGCAGCTTAGCGGCTTACCAAGAGACCCAGTACTTC. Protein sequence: CASSLAAYQETQYF.

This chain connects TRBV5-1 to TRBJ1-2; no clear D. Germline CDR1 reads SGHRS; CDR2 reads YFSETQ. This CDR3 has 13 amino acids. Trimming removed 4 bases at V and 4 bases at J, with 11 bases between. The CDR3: CASSPTTAYGYTF. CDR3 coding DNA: TGCGCCAGCAGCCCGACGACGGCCTATGGCTACACCTTC.

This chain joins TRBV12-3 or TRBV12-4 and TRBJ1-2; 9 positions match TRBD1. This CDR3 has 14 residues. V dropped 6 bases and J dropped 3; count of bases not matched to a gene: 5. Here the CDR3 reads CASRETGGDYGYTF. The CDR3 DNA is TGTGCCAGCAGAGAGACAGGGGGTGACTATGGCTACACCTTC.

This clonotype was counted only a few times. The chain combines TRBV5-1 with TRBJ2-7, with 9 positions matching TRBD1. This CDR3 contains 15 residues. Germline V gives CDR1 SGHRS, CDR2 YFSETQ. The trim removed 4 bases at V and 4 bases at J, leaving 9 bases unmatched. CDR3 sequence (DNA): TGCGCCAGCAGCCCGCAGGGACAGGGCGATTACGAGCAGTACTTC. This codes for CASSPQGQGDYEQYF.

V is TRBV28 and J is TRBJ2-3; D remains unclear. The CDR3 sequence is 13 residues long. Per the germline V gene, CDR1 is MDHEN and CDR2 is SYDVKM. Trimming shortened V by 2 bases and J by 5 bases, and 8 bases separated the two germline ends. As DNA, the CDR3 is TGTGCCAGCAGTTTACTAGTTCAAGATACGCAGTATTTT. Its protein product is CASSLLVQDTQYF.

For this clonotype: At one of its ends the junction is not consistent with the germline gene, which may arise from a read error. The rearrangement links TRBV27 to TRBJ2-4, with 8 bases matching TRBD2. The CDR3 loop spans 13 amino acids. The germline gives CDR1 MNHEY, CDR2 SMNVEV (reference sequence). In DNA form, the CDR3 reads TGTGCCAGCAGTTCCCCGGGGGGGACGGTGTGGGACTTC. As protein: CASSSPGGTVWDF.

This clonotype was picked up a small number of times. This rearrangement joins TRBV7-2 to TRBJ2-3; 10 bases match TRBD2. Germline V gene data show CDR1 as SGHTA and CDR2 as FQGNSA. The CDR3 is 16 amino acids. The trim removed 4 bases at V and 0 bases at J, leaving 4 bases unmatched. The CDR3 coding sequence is TGTGCCAGCAGCTGGGGACTAGCGACTAGCACAGATACGCAGTATTTT. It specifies CASSWGLATSTDTQYF.

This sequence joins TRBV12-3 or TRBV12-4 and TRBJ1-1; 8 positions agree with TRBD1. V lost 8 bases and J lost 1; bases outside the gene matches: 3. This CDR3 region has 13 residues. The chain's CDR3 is CASGTGGNTEAFF. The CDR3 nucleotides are TGTGCCAGCGGAACAGGGGGGAACACTGAAGCTTTCTTT.